One and the same sample provided the 19 T cell receptor beta chains below, sequenced in a study of cytomegalovirus exposure and HLA in healthy donors. Researchers ran the PCR with 60 Vbeta and 13 Jbeta primers. Clones were sequenced by immunoSEQ multiplex PCR, and TCRdb holds only the in-frame ones, with some missing. There are 150,000 to 200,000 clones in the sample; around 78% occur only once, and about 2.1% lies in the top ten. The sample taken for sequencing was PBMCs. Receptor source: a woman younger than 45 in good health and CMV-seropositive.

V is TRBV7-9 and J is TRBJ1-1, with TRBD1 identical over 7 bases. The CDR3 length is 16 residues. Looked up from germline, CDR1 is SEHNR and CDR2 is FQNEAQ (reference sequence). V dropped 2 bases and J dropped 7; count of bases not matched to a gene: 13. The CDR3 spells CASSLREGAGGIEAFF. CDR3 bases: TGTGCCAGCAGCTTACGGGAAGGGGCAGGGGGAATTGAAGCTTTCTTT. Using reference TRBV7-9 and TRBJ1-1 for the parts outside the CDR3, the full variable domain is DTGVSQNPRHKITKRGQNVTFRCDPISEHNRLYWYRQTLGQGPEFLTYFQNEAQLEKSRLLSDRFSAERPKGSFSTLEIQRTEQGDSAMYLCASSLREGAGGIEAFFGQGTRLTVV.

CDR3 loop: CASSLTTGKWETQYF. Here the CDR3 DNA reads TGTGCCAGCAGCTTAACGACAGGGAAGTGGGAGACCCAGTACTTC. The V gene is TRBV7-7, the J gene TRBJ2-5; 7 nucleotides agree with TRBD1. V lost 2 bases and J lost 5; bases outside the gene matches: 8. In germline, CDR1 is SSHAT, CDR2 FNYEAQ (reference sequence). This CDR3 has 15 amino acids.

The V and J genes are TRBV5-6 and TRBJ1-5; tentatively, D is TRBD1 (5 bases). Germline V gene lookup returns CDR1 SGHDT and CDR2 YYEEEE. The CDR3 has 14 residues. With 1 base removed from V and 2 bases from J, the gap between germline ends came to 7 bases. The CDR3 loop is CASSLWGGNQPQHF. The DNA for the CDR3 is TGTGCCAGCAGCTTGTGGGGGGGCAATCAGCCCCAGCATTTT.

The V and J genes are TRBV7-8 and TRBJ1-5; tentatively, D is TRBD1 (6 bases). Trimming pared 5 bases from V and 7 bases from J, leaving 15 bases between. CDR3 length: 14 amino acids. CDR1 is SGHVS and CDR2 is FQNEAQ in the germline V gene. The CDR3 spells CASSVNRELQPQHF. CDR3 in DNA: TGTGCCAGCAGCGTCAACAGGGAATTGCAGCCCCAGCATTTT.

This clone was recorded once. CDR3 in DNA: TGTGCCAGCAGCGTCGGGACAGTGGGCTCTGGGGCCAACGTCCTGACTTTC. It codes for CASSVGTVGSGANVLTF. V usage is TRBV9 and J usage is TRBJ2-6; 7 bases are shared with TRBD1. Germline V gene sequence: CDR1 SGDLS, CDR2 YYNGEE. J was trimmed by 0 bases and V by 2 bases; bases with no gene match: 5. CDR3 length: 17 residues.

The rearrangement uses TRBV23-1 and TRBJ1-5; maybe TRBD1 (5 bases). TRBV23-1 is identified as an open reading frame with a role that is uncertain. V lost 0 bases and J 0 bases, leaving 15 bases between the germline ends. The length of the CDR3 is 18 residues. The CDR3 region has the DNA TGCGCCAGCAGTCAATCGTACCGACAGTCAAATAGCAATCAGCCCCAGCATTTT. Encoded protein: CASSQSYRQSNSNQPQHF.

The genes are TRBV28 and TRBJ2-2; TRBD1 agrees at 7 bases. The ends lost 2 bases at V and 5 bases at J; junction bases unmatched: 2. CDR1 and CDR2 from the germline V gene are MDHEN and SYDVKM. The CDR3 contains 14 residues. The chain's CDR3 is CASSLGTDTGELFF. In DNA, the CDR3 is TGTGCCAGCAGTTTAGGGACAGATACCGGGGAGCTGTTTTTT.

This chain uses TRBV5-6 with TRBJ2-7, with D perhaps matching TRBD1 (5 bases). The CDR3 covers 13 residues. Germline CDR1 and CDR2: SGHDT and YYEEEE. Trimming shortened V by 5 bases and J by 0 bases, and 9 bases separated the two germline ends. This CDR3 reads CASRPQGSYEQYF. CDR3 DNA sequence: TGTGCCAGCAGACCGCAGGGCTCCTACGAGCAGTACTTC.

The V gene is TRBV4-1, the J gene TRBJ1-6; no clear D gene. There are 17 residues in the CDR3. The V gene lost 2 bases and the J gene lost 10 bases, with 21 bases spanning the gap. CDR1 MGHRA and CDR2 YSYEKL come from the germline V gene. The CDR3 region is CASSQLQAPGVESPLHF. As DNA, the CDR3 is TGCGCCAGCAGCCAACTACAAGCTCCCGGGGTGGAATCACCCCTCCACTTT.

The chain combines TRBV2 with TRBJ2-7; D is possibly TRBD1 (5 bases). The ends were cut back, 0 bases at V and 3 bases at J, with 15 bases in the middle. CDR3 size: 16 residues. The germline V gene has CDR1 SNHLY and CDR2 FYNNEI. The CDR3 coding sequence is TGTGCCAGCAGTGAAGCAGGCTTCTCAGACAGCTACGAGCAGTACTTC. Translating gives CASSEAGFSDSYEQYF.

This clone was seen once. The V call is TRBV28, the J call TRBJ2-7, with 9 bases that match TRBD1. The ends lost 10 bases at V and 2 bases at J; junction bases unmatched: 6. CDR1 is MDHEN and CDR2 is SYDVKM in the germline V gene. The CDR3 covers 13 residues. The CDR3 spells CATTGTGTYEQYF. CDR3 DNA: TGTGCCACCACCGGGACAGGGACCTACGAGCAGTACTTC.

This chain connects TRBV7-9 to TRBJ2-3; the match to TRBD2 covers 9 bases. This CDR3 contains 16 residues. V gave up 2 bases and J gave up 1 base; unmatched junction bases: 4. CDR1 is SEHNR, CDR2 FQNEAQ, per germline (reference sequence). The CDR3 is CASSLPTSGRTDTQYF. CDR3 in DNA: TGTGCCAGCAGCTTACCAACTAGCGGGCGCACAGATACGCAGTATTTT.

The chain uses TRBV27 and TRBJ2-7, with D maybe TRBD2 (6 bases). In germline, CDR1 is MNHEY, CDR2 SMNVEV (reference sequence). This CDR3 is 15 amino acids long. Between the trimmed V and J ends, which lost 4 bases and 7 bases, there was a span of 20 bases. The CDR3 region is CASSSWRERVVEQYF. CDR3 nucleotides: TGTGCCAGCAGTTCCTGGAGGGAGCGTGTTGTGGAGCAGTACTTC.

This chain joins TRBV5-1 and TRBJ2-2; tentative D call: TRBD1 (6 bases). Germline lookup yields CDR1 SGHRS and CDR2 YFSETQ. Trimming stripped 2 bases from V and 7 bases from J, with 15 bases between. The CDR3 length is 15 residues. The CDR3 loop is CASSFEGQQGGELFF. In DNA, the CDR3 is TGCGCCAGCAGCTTTGAAGGACAGCAGGGCGGGGAGCTGTTTTTT.

The gene calls are TRBV11-1 and TRBJ2-1; maybe TRBD1 (6 bases). Deletions cut 5 bases from V and 7 bases from J, with 21 bases between. The CDR3 spans 16 residues. The germline CDR1 and CDR2 sequences are SGHAT and FQDESV (reference sequence). CDR3 sequence: CASSPPGPDRRNEQFF. DNA of the CDR3: TGTGCCAGCAGCCCTCCGGGGCCCGACAGGAGGAATGAGCAGTTCTTC.

The chain has TRBV5-4 and TRBJ2-3; TRBD2 agrees at 8 bases. Germline CDR1 reads SGHNT; CDR2 reads YYREEE (reference sequence). V shed 3 bases, J shed 5 bases, and the junction held 8 bases outside the gene matches. The CDR3 consists of 15 residues. CDR3 nucleotides: TGTGCCAGCAGCTCCACTAGCGGAGCGGGAGATACGCAGTATTTT. The encoded protein is CASSSTSGAGDTQYF.

The genes are TRBV19 and TRBJ2-5; 9 positions agree with TRBD2. J lost 7 bases, V lost 3 bases, and 9 bases had no gene match. The germline gives CDR1 LNHDA, CDR2 SQIVND (reference sequence). This CDR3 comprises 15 residues. The CDR3 DNA sequence: TGTGCCAGTAGTATCGAAGCGGGGGGCCCCTGGACCCAGTACTTC. It specifies CASSIEAGGPWTQYF.

This clone was observed once. This rearrangement joins TRBV15 to TRBJ2-7; D is undetermined. V was pared by 0 bases and J by 5 bases, with 11 bases between. This CDR3 has 14 amino acids. Germline V gene data show CDR1 as LNHNV and CDR2 as YYDKDF (reference sequence). CDR3 sequence reads: CATSRDQVLNEQYF. CDR3 coding DNA: TGTGCCACCAGCAGAGATCAGGTCCTCAACGAGCAGTACTTC.

The chain employs TRBV5-8 and TRBJ2-4, with TRBD1 as a possible D gene (6 bases). Between the trimmed V and J ends, which lost 0 bases and 7 bases, there was a span of 11 bases. CDR1 is SGHTS and CDR2 is YDEGEE in the germline V gene. The length of the CDR3 is 14 residues. CDR3 coding DNA: TGTGCCAGCAGCTTGGAACCGGGACACAACATTCAGTACTTC. Encoded protein: CASSLEPGHNIQYF.